The clone carrying this T cell receptor (beta chain) has only a few counts. Its antigen remains unknown. This entry comes from a study of T cells after yellow fever vaccination. Study results and caveats: The secondary response was weaker but peaked faster, day 5 versus 15.

TCRdb redid the calling of the 5' RACE reads with MiXCR, one entry per CDR3 protein. In the table there are about 170,000 distinct CDR3 sequences, approximately 11% of which are singletons. Per germline, CDR1 SEHNR and CDR2 FQNEAQ (reference sequence). The CDR3 has 16 residues. The V and J ends lost 6 bases and 10 bases respectively, with 27 bases between them. The V call is TRBV7-9, the J call TRBJ1-1, with a weak D call TRBD1 (6 bases). Sequencing used CD8+ T cells sorted from PBMCs, obtained 15 days after the yellow fever booster vaccination. The clonotype was recovered from a man aged 18 to 30 who received the YFV17D yellow fever vaccine. In DNA form, the CDR3 reads TGTGCCAGCAGTTCACACCGCCGGGACAACGAACGAGGAGCTTTCTTT. It is translated as CASSSHRRDNERGAFF.